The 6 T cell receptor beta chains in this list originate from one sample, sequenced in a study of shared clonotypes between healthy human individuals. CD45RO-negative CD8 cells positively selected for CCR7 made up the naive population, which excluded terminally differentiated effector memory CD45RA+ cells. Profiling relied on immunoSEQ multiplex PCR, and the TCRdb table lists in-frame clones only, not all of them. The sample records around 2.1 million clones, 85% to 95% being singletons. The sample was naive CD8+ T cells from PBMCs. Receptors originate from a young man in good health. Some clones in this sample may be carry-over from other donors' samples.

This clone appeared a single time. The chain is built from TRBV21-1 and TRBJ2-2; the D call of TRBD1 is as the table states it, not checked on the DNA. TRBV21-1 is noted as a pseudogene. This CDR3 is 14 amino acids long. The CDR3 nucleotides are TGTGCCAGCAGGCAGGGGAAGACCACCGGGGAGCTGTTTTTT. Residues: CASRQGKTTGELFF.

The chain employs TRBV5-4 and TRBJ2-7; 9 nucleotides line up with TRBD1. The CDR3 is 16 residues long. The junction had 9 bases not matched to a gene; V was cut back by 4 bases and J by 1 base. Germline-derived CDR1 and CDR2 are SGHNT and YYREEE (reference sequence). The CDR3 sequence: CASSGTTGGASYEQYF. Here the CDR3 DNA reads TGTGCCAGCAGCGGGACCACAGGGGGCGCGTCCTACGAGCAGTACTTC.

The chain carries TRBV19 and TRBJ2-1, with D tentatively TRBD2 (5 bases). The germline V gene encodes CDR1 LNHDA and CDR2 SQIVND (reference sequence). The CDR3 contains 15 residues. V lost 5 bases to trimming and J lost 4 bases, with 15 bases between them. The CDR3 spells CASSSIATAYNEQFF. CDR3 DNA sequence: TGTGCCAGTAGTTCCATAGCGACTGCTTACAATGAGCAGTTCTTC.

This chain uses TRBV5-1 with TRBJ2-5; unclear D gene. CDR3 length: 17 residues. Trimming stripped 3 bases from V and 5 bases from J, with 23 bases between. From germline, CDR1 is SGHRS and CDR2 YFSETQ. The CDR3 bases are TGCGCCAGCAGCTCACATTCAGACACCTTCTTGGGGGAGACCCAGTACTTC. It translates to CASSSHSDTFLGETQYF.

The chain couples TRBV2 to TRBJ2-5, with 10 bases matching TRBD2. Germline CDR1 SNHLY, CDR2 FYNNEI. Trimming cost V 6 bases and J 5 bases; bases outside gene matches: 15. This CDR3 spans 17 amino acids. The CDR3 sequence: CASSKRRGTSVRETQYF. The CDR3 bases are TGTGCCAGCAGCAAAAGACGAGGGACTAGCGTGAGGGAGACCCAGTACTTC.

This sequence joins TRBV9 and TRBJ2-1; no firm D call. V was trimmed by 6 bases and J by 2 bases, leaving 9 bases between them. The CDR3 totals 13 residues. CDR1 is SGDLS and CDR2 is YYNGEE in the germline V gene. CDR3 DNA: TGTGCCAGCACCCCGTACCCCTACAATGAGCAGTTCTTC. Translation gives CASTPYPYNEQFF.